Only one count was recorded for the clone carrying this TCR beta chain. The sample is drawn from a study of blood T cell repertoires in COVID-19. Study at large: The study drew acute and convalescent COVID-19 samples from the United States, Italy and Spain. The cDNA or gDNA used as material had been derived from T cells, B-cell-depleted T cells, or PBMCs.

Per the authors' pipeline: How many nucleated cells were present was estimated from reference gene primer amplification. The repertoire was sequenced with immunoSEQ multiplex PCR; TCRdb's copy has only in-frame clones and lacks some. From that table come the V and J calls and clone size; the DNA was used to work out D and trimming. The sample records 310,000 or so clones, about nine tenths being singletons. CDR3 size: 15 residues. The V end was cut by 5 bases, the J end by 5 bases, with 18 bases between. CDR1 is MNHEY and CDR2 is SMNVEV in the germline V gene (reference sequence). The chain combines TRBV27 with TRBJ1-1; D may be TRBD1 (5 bases). The sequenced material came from peripheral blood. This clonotype originated in a woman between 45 and 65 years old who had recovered from COVID-19. The CDR3 sequence: CASSRRQFSETEAFF. CDR3 sequence (DNA): TGTGCCAGCAGTCGCCGACAGTTTAGTGAGACTGAAGCTTTCTTT.